These T cell receptor beta chains were read from a single sample in a study of cytomegalovirus exposure and HLA in healthy donors. Produced via immunoSEQ multiplex PCR; TCRdb's table is partial and in-frame only. The sample consists of around 130,000 clones, approximately 57% of them appearing once. Sequenced: PBMCs. The receptors shown here come from a male donor in good health and CMV-seronegative. Both conserved end residues are part of each CDR3. Each record gives: V gene, J gene, clone size, D gene, CDR3 protein, CDR3 DNA. The D gene is left open where the match is weak. Not every row has a clone size; where given, it reads once, few, many or a size class.

v_call: TRBV5-1
j_call: TRBJ2-3
clone_size: few
d_call: NA
cdr3_aa: CASRRAGEDTQYF
cdr3_nt: TGCGCCAGCAGGCGGGCAGGGGAGGATACGCAGTATTTT

v_call: TRBV7-2
j_call: TRBJ1-6
clone_size: NA
d_call: NA
cdr3_aa: CASSLELQVYNSPLHF
cdr3_nt: TGTGCCAGCAGCTTGGAGTTACAGGTCTATAATTCACCCCTCCACTTT

v_call: TRBV9
j_call: TRBJ2-7
clone_size: few
d_call: NA
cdr3_aa: CASSVGWGQDEQYF
cdr3_nt: TGTGCCAGCAGCGTTGGTTGGGGGCAGGACGAGCAGTACTTC

v_call: TRBV10-3
j_call: TRBJ1-3
clone_size: once
d_call: TRBD1
cdr3_aa: CATGGQGTISGNTIYF
cdr3_nt: TGTGCCACGGGAGGACAGGGGACCATCTCTGGAAACACCATATATTTT

v_call: TRBV10-2
j_call: TRBJ2-3
clone_size: NA
d_call: TRBD2
cdr3_aa: CASTLAGGGDTQYF
cdr3_nt: TGCGCCAGCACCCTAGCGGGGGGAGGAGATACGCAGTATTTT

v_call: TRBV7-8
j_call: TRBJ1-5
clone_size: few
d_call: NA
cdr3_aa: CASSLARGSQPQHF
cdr3_nt: TGTGCCAGCAGCTTAGCGCGGGGGTCTCAGCCCCAGCATTTT

v_call: TRBV4-1
j_call: TRBJ1-2
clone_size: NA
d_call: TRBD1
cdr3_aa: CASSQGQGQVTYGYTF
cdr3_nt: TGCGCCAGCAGCCAAGGGCAGGGACAGGTGACCTATGGCTACACCTTC

v_call: TRBV10-1
j_call: TRBJ1-3
clone_size: NA
d_call: TRBD1
cdr3_aa: CASSRPVQGADIYF
cdr3_nt: TGCGCCAGCAGTCGCCCGGTCCAGGGGGCCGACATATATTTT

v_call: TRBV13
j_call: TRBJ2-7
clone_size: NA
d_call: TRBD2
cdr3_aa: CASSSPSGGFYEQYF
cdr3_nt: TGTGCCAGCAGCTCACCTAGCGGCGGTTTCTACGAGCAGTACTTC

v_call: TRBV27
j_call: TRBJ2-7
clone_size: NA
d_call: TRBD1
cdr3_aa: CAVRGQGVYEQYF
cdr3_nt: TGTGCTGTCCGGGGACAGGGGGTCTACGAGCAGTACTTC

v_call: TRBV4-1
j_call: TRBJ1-1
clone_size: few
d_call: NA
cdr3_aa: CASSPRTAGTEAFF
cdr3_nt: TGCGCCAGCAGCCCTCGGACGGCGGGGACTGAAGCTTTCTTT

v_call: TRBV7-9
j_call: TRBJ1-3
clone_size: NA
d_call: NA
cdr3_aa: CASSFHISGNTIYF
cdr3_nt: TGTGCCAGCAGCTTTCACATCTCTGGAAACACCATATATTTT

v_call: TRBV6-5
j_call: TRBJ1-1
clone_size: once
d_call: TRBD1
cdr3_aa: CASSKQGPSSVAFF
cdr3_nt: TGTGCCAGCAGCAAACAGGGGCCCTCGTCGGTGGCTTTCTTT

v_call: TRBV18
j_call: TRBJ1-3
clone_size: few
d_call: NA
cdr3_aa: CASSPASTDGNTIYF
cdr3_nt: TGTGCCAGCTCACCGGCCTCCACAGATGGAAACACCATATATTTT

v_call: TRBV5-6
j_call: TRBJ2-3
clone_size: NA
d_call: NA
cdr3_aa: CASSLRSTDTQYF
cdr3_nt: TGTGCCAGCAGCTTGCGTAGCACAGATACGCAGTATTTT

v_call: TRBV5-4
j_call: TRBJ2-4
clone_size: few
d_call: NA
cdr3_aa: CASSPGGGNIQYF
cdr3_nt: TGTGCCAGCAGCCCGGGCGGGGGCAACATTCAGTACTTC

v_call: TRBV11-2
j_call: TRBJ2-7
clone_size: NA
d_call: NA
cdr3_aa: CASSPDSTLYEQYF
cdr3_nt: TGTGCCAGCAGCCCGGACTCGACCCTCTACGAGCAGTACTTC

v_call: TRBV5-1
j_call: TRBJ1-2
clone_size: NA
d_call: TRBD1
cdr3_aa: CASSLEGQGSNYGYTF
cdr3_nt: TGCGCCAGCAGCTTGGAGGGACAGGGGAGTAACTATGGCTACACCTTC

v_call: TRBV27
j_call: TRBJ1-2
clone_size: once
d_call: TRBD1
cdr3_aa: CASSLQTGAGYTF
cdr3_nt: TGTGCCAGCAGTTTACAAACAGGGGCGGGCTACACCTTC

v_call: TRBV7-3
j_call: TRBJ2-3
clone_size: NA
d_call: TRBD2
cdr3_aa: CASTPTSGGTDTQYF
cdr3_nt: TGTGCCAGCACCCCGACTAGCGGGGGAACAGATACGCAGTATTTT

v_call: TRBV5-1
j_call: TRBJ1-4
clone_size: NA
d_call: NA
cdr3_aa: CASRDTFPGTNEKLFF
cdr3_nt: TGCGCCAGTCGGGACACCTTCCCAGGAACTAATGAAAAACTGTTTTTT

v_call: TRBV4-1
j_call: TRBJ2-3
clone_size: NA
d_call: NA
cdr3_aa: CASSHTERTDTQYF
cdr3_nt: TGCGCCAGCAGCCATACAGAAAGAACAGATACGCAGTATTTT

v_call: TRBV6-5
j_call: TRBJ2-3
clone_size: NA
d_call: TRBD2
cdr3_aa: CASSPGLAGDTQYF
cdr3_nt: TGTGCCAGCAGTCCGGGACTAGCGGGGGATACGCAGTATTTT

v_call: TRBV7-2
j_call: TRBJ2-1
clone_size: once
d_call: NA
cdr3_aa: CASSAGYNEQFF
cdr3_nt: TGTGCCAGCAGCGCGGGATACAATGAGCAGTTCTTC

v_call: TRBV6-5
j_call: TRBJ2-7
clone_size: NA
d_call: TRBD1
cdr3_aa: CASSPGQVTYEQYF
cdr3_nt: TGTGCCAGCAGTCCTGGACAGGTCACCTACGAGCAGTACTTC

v_call: TRBV12-5
j_call: TRBJ2-1
clone_size: once
d_call: TRBD2
cdr3_aa: CASVRGDLHNEQFF
cdr3_nt: TGTGCTAGTGTCCGGGGGGATTTACACAATGAGCAGTTCTTC

v_call: TRBV7-8
j_call: TRBJ2-1
clone_size: NA
d_call: NA
cdr3_aa: CASSLIGQYNEQFF
cdr3_nt: TGTGCCAGCAGCTTAATTGGACAGTACAATGAGCAGTTCTTC